These 2 T cell receptor beta chains share one sample of origin, sequenced in a study of blood T cell repertoires in COVID-19. The table came from immunoSEQ multiplex PCR; TCRdb's copy has only in-frame clones and leaves some out. Among over 250,000 clones, 89% were seen once, and the ten largest hold around 12%. Sequencing was carried out using peripheral blood. These receptors originate from an older woman with acute or convalescent COVID-19.

The chain carries TRBV6-2 or TRBV6-3 and TRBJ2-5; 14 bases match TRBD2. The germline CDR1 and CDR2 sequences are MNHEY and SVGEGT. The J segment lost 1 base and the V segment lost 5 bases, leaving 6 bases of the junction unmatched. This CDR3 has 17 residues. The CDR3 sequence: CASSPGLAGVPQETQYF. CDR3 nucleotide sequence: TGTGCCAGCAGTCCGGGACTAGCGGGGGTACCCCAAGAGACCCAGTACTTC.

The rearrangement uses TRBV29-1 and TRBJ1-3, with D possibly TRBD1 on 6 matching bases. V was pared by 4 bases and J by 0 bases, with 13 bases between. This CDR3 spans 15 amino acids. Germline CDR1 and CDR2: SQVTM and ANQGSEA. The CDR3 reads CSVAHRANSGNTIYF. The CDR3, as DNA: TGCAGCGTTGCACACAGGGCCAACTCTGGAAACACCATATATTTT.